What follows is one T cell receptor (beta chain) and its context. This specimen belongs to a study of PD-L1 blockade in urothelial cancer. V lost 6 bases and J 8 bases, leaving 10 bases between the germline ends. The CDR3 extends over 11 amino acids. Germline values: CDR1 SGHVS, CDR2 FNYEAQ. Method: immunoSEQ multiplex PCR; TCRdb's copy keeps in-frame clones and lacks some. The table shows about 36,000 clones, with around 84% occurring only once. Time point of the sample: peripheral blood 6 weeks after treatment start. The material sequenced was PBMCs, taken around atezolizumab (anti-PD-L1) treatment. V and J are TRBV7-6 and TRBJ1-2; a possible D gene is TRBD1 (5 bases). This TCR was recovered from a man in his forties with urothelial cancer. CDR3 coding DNA: TGTGCCAGCAGAGACAGCGACGGCTACACCTTC. This gives the protein CASRDSDGYTF. The whole variable domain, remainder taken from reference TRBV7-6 and TRBJ1-2, is GAGVSQSPRYKVTKRGQDVALRCDPISGHVSLYWYRQALGQGPEFLTYFNYEAQQDKSGLPNDRFSAERPEGSISTLTIQRTEQRDSAMYRCASRDSDGYTFGSGTRLTVV.